This entry lists 17 T cell receptor beta chains sequenced from one sample in a study of cytomegalovirus exposure and HLA in healthy donors. The PCR had 60 Vbeta and 13 Jbeta primers. Using immunoSEQ multiplex PCR, the repertoire was profiled, and TCRdb retains in-frame clones only, with some absent. The sample yields 150,000 to 200,000 clones, around 68% seen once. Sequenced sample: PBMCs. The receptor source for this set is a man aged 45-65 years in good health and CMV-seronegative.

This chain connects TRBV2 to TRBJ1-2; D is undetermined. V was clipped by 7 bases and J by 1 base, with 13 bases between them. Germline V gene sequence: CDR1 SNHLY, CDR2 FYNNEI. The CDR3 has 14 amino acids. In nucleotides, the CDR3 is TGTGCCAGCACCTCCGAGCAGGTTAACTATGGCTACACCTTC. Protein product: CASTSEQVNYGYTF. The whole variable domain, filled in from reference TRBV2 and TRBJ1-2, reads EPEVTQTPSHQVTQMGQEVILRCVPISNHLYFYWYRQILGQKVEFLVSFYNNEISEKSEIFDDQFSVERPDGSNFTLKIRSTKLEDSAMYFCASTSEQVNYGYTFGSGTRLTVV.

V is TRBV7-9 and J is TRBJ2-3, with 11 bases fitting TRBD2. The CDR3 is made up of 13 amino acids. Germline V lookup: CDR1 SEHNR, CDR2 FQNEAQ (reference sequence). J gave up 8 bases and V 7 bases, and 5 bases lay outside the gene matches. CDR3 protein: CASIPGTSGTQYF. The CDR3 nucleotides read TGTGCCAGCATTCCCGGGACTAGCGGTACGCAGTATTTT.

This chain connects TRBV5-1 to TRBJ1-1; D might be TRBD1 (5 bases). The CDR3 is 12 amino acids. V lost 4 bases to trimming and J lost 2 bases, with 6 bases between them. Germline-derived CDR1 and CDR2 are SGHRS and YFSETQ. CDR3 bases: TGCGCCAGCAGCGACAGTAACACTGAAGCTTTCTTT. Translating it yields CASSDSNTEAFF.

V and J are TRBV15 and TRBJ2-7; D possibly corresponds to TRBD2 (6 bases). The germline CDR1 and CDR2 sequences are LNHNV and YYDKDF (reference sequence). This CDR3 comprises 13 residues. The V gene lost 5 bases and the J gene lost 2 bases, with 10 bases spanning the gap. The CDR3 protein is CATSRRGPYEQYF. DNA of the CDR3: TGTGCCACCAGCCGGCGGGGTCCCTACGAGCAGTACTTC.

This clone has just a few counts. The chain has TRBV10-1 and TRBJ2-6; 10 bases map to TRBD1. With 8 bases clipped from V and 1 base from J, the junction kept 2 bases outside the gene matches. The germline gives CDR1 WNHNN, CDR2 SYGVQD (reference sequence). The length of the CDR3 is 15 residues. The CDR3 region has the DNA TGCGCCAGCGGGGACAGGGGTTCTGGGGCCAACGTCCTGACTTTC. This gives the protein CASGDRGSGANVLTF.

The V and J genes are TRBV7-6 and TRBJ2-3; perhaps TRBD1 as D (6 bases). Germline-derived CDR1 and CDR2 are SGHVS and FNYEAQ. The CDR3 is 15 amino acids. V was clipped by 7 bases and J by 0 bases, with 14 bases between them. CDR3 region: CASTLKTGSTDTQYF. The CDR3 DNA reads TGTGCCAGCACCTTGAAGACAGGTAGCACAGATACGCAGTATTTT.

This clone was observed a handful of times. This CDR3 is CASSPEARGFTDTQYF. The CDR3 nucleotides read TGTGCCAGCAGCCCAGAAGCTAGGGGGTTCACAGATACGCAGTATTTT. The V gene is TRBV7-8, the J gene TRBJ2-3, with D perhaps TRBD1 (6 bases). Trimming pared 5 bases from V and 2 bases from J, leaving 17 bases between. Germline values: CDR1 SGHVS, CDR2 FQNEAQ. The CDR3 length is 16 residues.

The CDR3 nucleotides are TGTGCCAGCACCAGGCGGGGGGAAACAGATACGCAGTATTTT. It specifies CASTRRGETDTQYF. The chain recombines TRBV2 with TRBJ2-3; 8 bases line up with TRBD2. Germline assignment: CDR1 SNHLY and CDR2 FYNNEI. There are 14 residues in the CDR3. The trim removed 7 bases at V and 3 bases at J, leaving 6 bases unmatched.

The V gene is TRBV19, the J gene TRBJ1-1; D is perhaps TRBD1 (6 bases). The germline CDR1 and CDR2 sequences are LNHDA and SQIVND (reference sequence). V was clipped by 7 bases and J by 0 bases, with 9 bases between them. The CDR3 totals 13 residues. CDR3 DNA: TGTGCCAGTATGGGGACACTGAACACTGAAGCTTTCTTT. As protein: CASMGTLNTEAFF. The entire variable domain, with the rest obtained from reference TRBV19 and TRBJ1-1, is as follows: DGGITQSPKYLFRKEGQNVTLSCEQNLNHDAMYWYRQDPGQGLRLIYYSQIVNDFQKGDIAEGYSVSREKKESFPLTVTSAQKNPTAFYLCASMGTLNTEAFFGQGTRLTVV.

The V gene is TRBV2, the J gene TRBJ1-2; 7 bases match TRBD1. The CDR3 loop spans 14 amino acids. The V and J ends lost 6 bases and 4 bases, in that order; junction bases with no gene match: 8. Germline CDR1 is SNHLY and CDR2 is FYNNEI. The CDR3 is CASRFRQGVYGYTF. As DNA, the CDR3 is TGTGCCAGCAGATTTCGACAGGGTGTCTATGGCTACACCTTC. The variable domain in full, with the rest retrieved from reference TRBV2 and TRBJ1-2, is EPEVTQTPSHQVTQMGQEVILRCVPISNHLYFYWYRQILGQKVEFLVSFYNNEISEKSEIFDDQFSVERPDGSNFTLKIRSTKLEDSAMYFCASRFRQGVYGYTFGSGTRLTVV.

The gene calls are TRBV5-1 and TRBJ2-2, with 12 bases that match TRBD2. CDR1 is SGHRS and CDR2 is YFSETQ in the germline V gene. V lost 1 base, J lost 6 bases, and 4 bases stayed unmatched. The CDR3 is made up of 16 amino acids. The CDR3 DNA reads as TGCGCCAGCAGCTTGCCTAGCGGGGGGGCGTCCGGGGAGCTGTTTTTT. It specifies CASSLPSGGASGELFF.

The V call is TRBV7-3, the J call TRBJ2-2; 8 positions match TRBD2. This CDR3 is built from 15 residues. The V gene's germline CDR1 is SGHTA and CDR2 FQGTGA. Trimming removed 4 bases from V and 1 base from J; junction bases left unmatched: 2. CDR3 sequence reads: CASSSTSGNTGELFF. As DNA, the CDR3 is TGTGCCAGCAGCTCCACTAGCGGGAACACCGGGGAGCTGTTTTTT.

V is TRBV5-6 and J is TRBJ2-2; a weak D match, TRBD2 (5 bases). CDR3 length equals 13 residues. V lost 2 bases to trimming and J lost 3 bases, with 5 bases between them. Looked up from germline, CDR1 is SGHDT and CDR2 is YYEEEE. The CDR3 region is CASSFGDTGELFF. As DNA, the CDR3 is TGTGCCAGCAGCTTCGGGGACACCGGGGAGCTGTTTTTT.

The sample holds a few counts of this clone. V gene TRBV11-2 combines with J gene TRBJ2-5; 8 bases are a match to TRBD1. Losses at the gene ends were 1 base for V and 2 bases for J; bases not matched to a gene: 6. The CDR3 covers 16 residues. The germline CDR1 and CDR2 sequences are SGHAT and FQNNGV. DNA for the CDR3: TGTGCCAGCAGCTTAGCCGGACAGGGTTATCAAGAGACCCAGTACTTC. Its translation: CASSLAGQGYQETQYF.

This clone was counted only a few times. The genes are TRBV13 and TRBJ1-2, with 8 bases identical to TRBD1. This CDR3 is built from 13 residues. CDR1 and CDR2 (germline): PRHDT, FYEKMQ (reference sequence). Trimming took 5 bases from V and 2 from J; bases not matched to a gene: 1. CDR3 bases: TGTGCCAGCAGCCGGGACAGGAACTATGGCTACACCTTC. Protein sequence: CASSRDRNYGYTF. Looking up the rest from reference TRBV13 and TRBJ1-2 gives the full variable domain: AAGVIQSPRHLIKEKRETATLKCYPIPRHDTVYWYQQGPGQDPQFLISFYEKMQSDKGSIPDRFSAQQFSDYHSELNMSSLELGDSALYFCASSRDRNYGYTFGSGTRLTVV.

This chain joins TRBV28 and TRBJ2-6, with TRBD2 matching 7 bases. The CDR3 has 15 residues. Germline CDR1 and CDR2: MDHEN and SYDVKM. The J segment lost 2 bases and the V segment lost 4 bases, leaving 2 bases of the junction unmatched. In DNA form, the CDR3 reads TGTGCCAGCAGTTGGGGGGGGGCTGGGGCCAACGTCCTGACTTTC. The encoded protein is CASSWGGAGANVLTF. Full variable domain (missing parts from reference TRBV28 and TRBJ2-6): DVKVTQSSRYLVKRTGEKVFLECVQDMDHENMFWYRQDPGLGLRLIYFSYDVKMKEKGDIPEGYSVSREKKERFSLILESASTNQTSMYLCASSWGGAGANVLTFGAGSRLTVL.

The genes are TRBV10-2 and TRBJ1-2; D is uncertain. This CDR3 has 14 residues. Trimming stripped 7 bases from V and 2 bases from J, with 14 bases between. In germline, CDR1 is WSHSY, CDR2 SAAADI. The chain's CDR3 is CASTRDSANYGYTF. DNA of the CDR3: TGCGCCAGCACTCGGGATTCAGCAAACTATGGCTACACCTTC.